This T cell receptor beta chain was captured in a study of blood T cell repertoires in COVID-19. At the level of the study: Some COVID-19 samples were acute and others convalescent; all came from the United States, Italy and Spain. T cells, B-cell-depleted T cells, or PBMCs provided the cDNA or gDNA that served as material.

The CDR3 sequence is 16 residues long. The V end was cut by 5 bases, the J end by 0 bases, with 15 bases between. CDR1 LGHNA and CDR2 YSLEER come from the germline V gene. Original data processing: Nucleated cell number was recorded as an estimate derived from reference gene primer amplification. TCRdb keeps only in-frame clones here, not all; method: immunoSEQ multiplex PCR. That table furnishes V, J and clone size, whereas the DNA furnished D and trimming. The sample holds about 300,000 clones, 70% to 90% seen once. Sequences were obtained from peripheral blood. The source is a man aged 65-85 years with acute or convalescent COVID-19. The chain links TRBV4-3 to TRBJ2-3, with D maybe TRBD2 (5 bases). CDR3 sequence (DNA): TGCGCCAGCAGCTCCCGGGGAGCCCCTAGCACAGATACGCAGTATTTT. Its protein product is CASSSRGAPSTDTQYF.